Presented here are 8 T cell receptor beta chains from one specimen sequenced in a study of radiotherapy plus CTLA-4 blockade in lung cancer. Data came from immunoSEQ multiplex PCR; TCRdb stores just in-frame clones and leaves some out. There are about 97,000 clones in the sample; about four fifths occur only once, and around 2.7% lies in the top ten. This material consisted of peripheral blood, taken from a patient treated with radiotherapy plus ipilimumab. Receptors originate from a human donor with non-small cell lung cancer who had a partial response to radiotherapy plus ipilimumab. Some clones in this sample may be carry-over from other donors' samples.

The rearrangement joins TRBV10-3 to TRBJ2-1, with a tentative D call TRBD2 (6 bases). Germline V gene sequence: CDR1 ENHRY, CDR2 SYGVKD. V was shortened by 0 bases and J by 0 bases, with 12 bases between the two germline ends. The CDR3 is 17 residues long. For the CDR3, the DNA is TGTGCCATCAGTGAGTCGGGCCGGGAGAACTCCTACAATGAGCAGTTCTTC. This encodes CAISESGRENSYNEQFF.

V usage is TRBV5-1 and J usage is TRBJ1-1; a weak D match, TRBD1 (5 bases). The CDR3 has 15 residues. Germline V gene data show CDR1 as SGHRS and CDR2 as YFSETQ. Trimming cost V 2 bases and J 0 bases, with 11 bases left between them. The CDR3 DNA reads as TGCGCCAGCAGCTTCGCCCAGGGTGTGAACACTGAAGCTTTCTTT. Protein product: CASSFAQGVNTEAFF.

The V call is TRBV9, the J call TRBJ2-3; D is possibly TRBD1 (5 bases). With 0 bases removed from V and 5 bases from J, the gap between germline ends came to 10 bases. The CDR3 runs 14 residues. CDR1 and CDR2 from the germline V gene are SGDLS and YYNGEE. The CDR3 is CASSVEGKKDTQYF. The CDR3 DNA sequence: TGTGCCAGCAGCGTAGAGGGGAAAAAAGATACGCAGTATTTT.

As DNA, the CDR3 is TGTGCCTGGACAAACCAAGAGACCCAGTACTTC. Its protein is CAWTNQETQYF. This rearrangement joins TRBV30 to TRBJ2-5; no clear D. V dropped 4 bases and J dropped 0 bases, with 3 bases sitting between them. This CDR3 has 11 residues. Germline V lookup: CDR1 GTSNPN, CDR2 SVGIG (reference sequence).

The chain carries TRBV7-2 and TRBJ1-4, with 8 bases identical to TRBD1. V was clipped by 3 bases and J by 7 bases; unmatched bases: 1. The CDR3 is 13 residues long. Germline-derived CDR1 and CDR2 are SGHTA and FQGNSA. In nucleotides, the CDR3 is TGTGCCAGCAGCTTCGACAGGGGTGAAAAACTGTTTTTT. It yields the protein CASSFDRGEKLFF.

The genes are TRBV28 and TRBJ1-2; possibly TRBD1 for D (5 bases). The CDR3 is made up of 15 amino acids. Germline CDR1 reads MDHEN; CDR2 reads SYDVKM. Trimming took 3 bases from V and 3 from J, leaving 14 bases between them. The CDR3 coding sequence is TGTGCCAGCAGTTTCGGATGGGGGGTGGACTATGGCTACACCTTC. Residues: CASSFGWGVDYGYTF.

The V and J genes are TRBV7-9 and TRBJ1-6; the match to TRBD1 covers 10 bases. CDR3 length: 15 amino acids. In germline, CDR1 is SEHNR, CDR2 FQNEAQ (reference sequence). V shed 5 bases and J 9 bases; nucleotides not matched to a gene: 7. The DNA of the CDR3 is TGTGCCAGCAGCCCAACCCGGACAGGGGGTTCACCCCTCCACTTT. This encodes CASSPTRTGGSPLHF.

The chain joins TRBV11-2 to TRBJ2-5; D unclear. V was shortened by 1 base and J by 2 bases, with 11 bases between the two germline ends. The CDR3 consists of 15 residues. In germline, CDR1 is SGHAT, CDR2 FQNNGV. CDR3 amino acids: CASSLVLRQQETQYF. DNA for the CDR3: TGTGCCAGCAGCTTAGTACTTCGACAACAAGAGACCCAGTACTTC.